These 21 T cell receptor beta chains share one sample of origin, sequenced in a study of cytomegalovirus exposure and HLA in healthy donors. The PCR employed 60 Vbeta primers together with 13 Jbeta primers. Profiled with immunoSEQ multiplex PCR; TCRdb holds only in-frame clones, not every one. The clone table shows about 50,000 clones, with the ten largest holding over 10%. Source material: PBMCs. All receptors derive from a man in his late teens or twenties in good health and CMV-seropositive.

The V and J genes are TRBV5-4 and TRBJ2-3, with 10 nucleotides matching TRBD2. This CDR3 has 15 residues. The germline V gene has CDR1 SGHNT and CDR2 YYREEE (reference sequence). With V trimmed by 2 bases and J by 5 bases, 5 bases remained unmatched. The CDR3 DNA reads TGTGCCAGCAGCTTCCTAGCGGGAGAAAAAGATACGCAGTATTTT. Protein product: CASSFLAGEKDTQYF.

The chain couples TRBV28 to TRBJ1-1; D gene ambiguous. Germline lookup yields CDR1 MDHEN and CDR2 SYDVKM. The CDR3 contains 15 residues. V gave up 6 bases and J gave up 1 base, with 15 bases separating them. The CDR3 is CASSPLGTRNTEAFF. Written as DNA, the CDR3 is TGTGCCAGCAGCCCATTGGGCACCAGGAACACTGAAGCTTTCTTT.

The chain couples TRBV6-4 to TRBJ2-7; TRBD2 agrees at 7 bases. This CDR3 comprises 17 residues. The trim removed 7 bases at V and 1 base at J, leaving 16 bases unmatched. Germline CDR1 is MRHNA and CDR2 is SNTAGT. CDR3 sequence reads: CASKGGSITSRSYEQYF. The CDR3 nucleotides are TGTGCCAGCAAGGGCGGGAGTATCACAAGCAGGTCCTACGAGCAGTACTTC.

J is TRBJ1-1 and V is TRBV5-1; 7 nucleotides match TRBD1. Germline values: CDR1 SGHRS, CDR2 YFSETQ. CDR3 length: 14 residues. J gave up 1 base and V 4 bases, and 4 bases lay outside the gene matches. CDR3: CASSQTGPNTEAFF. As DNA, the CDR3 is TGCGCCAGCAGCCAGACAGGGCCGAACACTGAAGCTTTCTTT.

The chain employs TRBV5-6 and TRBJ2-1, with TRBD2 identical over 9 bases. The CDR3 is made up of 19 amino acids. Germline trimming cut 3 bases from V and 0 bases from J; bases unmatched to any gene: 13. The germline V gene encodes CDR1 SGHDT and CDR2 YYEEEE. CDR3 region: CASSSLGLAGLSSYNEQFF. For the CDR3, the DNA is TGTGCCAGCAGCTCCCTGGGGCTAGCGGGACTAAGCTCCTACAATGAGCAGTTCTTC.

The CDR3 protein is CASSGTGSSAQYF. In DNA, the CDR3 is TGTGCCAGCAGCGGTACGGGATCGTCTGCGCAGTATTTT. This chain uses TRBV7-2 with TRBJ2-3; TRBD2 is a possible D gene (5 bases). Germline V CDR1 and CDR2: SGHTA, FQGNSA. The V gene lost 5 bases and the J gene lost 10 bases, with 16 bases spanning the gap. The CDR3 contains 13 residues.

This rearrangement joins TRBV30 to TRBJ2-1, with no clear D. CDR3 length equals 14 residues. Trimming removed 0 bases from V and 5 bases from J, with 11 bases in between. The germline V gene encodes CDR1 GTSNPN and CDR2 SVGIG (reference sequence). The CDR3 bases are TGTGCCTGGAGTGTAGGCTGGCGGAACAATGAGCAGTTCTTC. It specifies CAWSVGWRNNEQFF. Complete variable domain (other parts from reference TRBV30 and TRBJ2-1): SQTIHQWPATLVQPVGSPLSLECTVEGTSNPNLYWYRQAAGRGLQLLFYSVGIGQISSEVPQNLSASRPQDRQFILSSKKLLLSDSGFYLCAWSVGWRNNEQFFGPGTRLTVL.

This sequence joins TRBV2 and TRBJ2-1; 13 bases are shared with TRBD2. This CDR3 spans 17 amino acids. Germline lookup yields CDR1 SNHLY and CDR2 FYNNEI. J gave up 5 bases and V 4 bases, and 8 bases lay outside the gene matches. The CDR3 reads CASSAKRLAGGDNEQFF. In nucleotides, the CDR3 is TGTGCCAGCAGTGCTAAAAGACTAGCGGGAGGCGACAATGAGCAGTTCTTC. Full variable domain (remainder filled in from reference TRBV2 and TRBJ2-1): EPEVTQTPSHQVTQMGQEVILRCVPISNHLYFYWYRQILGQKVEFLVSFYNNEISEKSEIFDDQFSVERPDGSNFTLKIRSTKLEDSAMYFCASSAKRLAGGDNEQFFGPGTRLTVL.

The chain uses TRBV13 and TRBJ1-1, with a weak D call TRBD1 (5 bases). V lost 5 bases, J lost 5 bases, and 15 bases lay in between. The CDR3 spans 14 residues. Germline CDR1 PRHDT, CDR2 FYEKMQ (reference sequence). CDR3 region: CASSRGSMDTEAFF. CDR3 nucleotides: TGTGCCAGCAGCCGGGGGAGCATGGATACTGAAGCTTTCTTT.

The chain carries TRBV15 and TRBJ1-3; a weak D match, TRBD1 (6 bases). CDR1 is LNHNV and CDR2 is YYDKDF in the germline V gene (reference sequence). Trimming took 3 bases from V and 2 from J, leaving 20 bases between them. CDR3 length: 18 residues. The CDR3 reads CATSSPQGHLRTGNTIYF. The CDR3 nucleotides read TGTGCCACCAGCAGTCCGCAGGGGCACCTGAGAACTGGAAACACCATATATTTT.

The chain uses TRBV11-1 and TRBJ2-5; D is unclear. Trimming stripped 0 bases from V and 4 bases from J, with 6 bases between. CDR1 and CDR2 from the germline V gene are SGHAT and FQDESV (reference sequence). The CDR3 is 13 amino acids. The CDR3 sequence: CASSLATRETQYF. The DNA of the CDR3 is TGTGCCAGCAGCTTAGCTACCAGAGAGACCCAGTACTTC. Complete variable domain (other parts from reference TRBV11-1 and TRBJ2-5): EAEVAQSPRYKITEKSQAVAFWCDPISGHATLYWYRQILGQGPELLVQFQDESVVDDSQLPKDRFSAERLKGVDSTLKIQPAELGDSAMYLCASSLATRETQYFGPGTRLLVL.

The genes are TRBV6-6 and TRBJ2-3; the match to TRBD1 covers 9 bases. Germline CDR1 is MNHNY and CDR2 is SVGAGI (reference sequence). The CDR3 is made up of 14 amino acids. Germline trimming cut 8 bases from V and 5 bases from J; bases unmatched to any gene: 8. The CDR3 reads CASRGQGKRDTQYF. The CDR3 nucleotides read TGTGCCAGCCGAGGACAGGGGAAGAGAGATACGCAGTATTTT.

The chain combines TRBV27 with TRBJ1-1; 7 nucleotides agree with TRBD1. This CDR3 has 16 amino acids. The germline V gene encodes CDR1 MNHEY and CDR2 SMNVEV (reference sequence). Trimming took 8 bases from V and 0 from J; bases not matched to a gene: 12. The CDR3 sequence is CASPHDRARMNTEAFF. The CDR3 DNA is TGTGCCAGCCCACATGACAGGGCCAGAATGAACACTGAAGCTTTCTTT.

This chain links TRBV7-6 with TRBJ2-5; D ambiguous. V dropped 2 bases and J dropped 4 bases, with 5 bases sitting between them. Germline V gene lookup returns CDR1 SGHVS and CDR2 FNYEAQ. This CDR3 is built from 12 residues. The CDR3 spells CASSLLRETQYF. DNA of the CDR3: TGTGCCAGCAGCTTACTAAGAGAGACCCAGTACTTC.

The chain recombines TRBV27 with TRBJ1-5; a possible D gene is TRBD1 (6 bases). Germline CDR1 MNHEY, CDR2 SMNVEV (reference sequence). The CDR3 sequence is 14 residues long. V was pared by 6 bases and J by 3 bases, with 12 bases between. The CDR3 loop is CASSHTGHNQPQHF. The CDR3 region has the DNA TGTGCCAGCAGCCACACAGGGCACAATCAGCCCCAGCATTTT.

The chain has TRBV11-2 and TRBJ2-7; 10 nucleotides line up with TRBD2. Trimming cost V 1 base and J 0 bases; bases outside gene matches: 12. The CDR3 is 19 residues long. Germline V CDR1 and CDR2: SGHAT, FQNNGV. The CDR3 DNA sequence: TGTGCCAGCAGCTTAGGGGCTAGCGGGAGAATGGGGCCCTCCTACGAGCAGTACTTC. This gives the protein CASSLGASGRMGPSYEQYF.

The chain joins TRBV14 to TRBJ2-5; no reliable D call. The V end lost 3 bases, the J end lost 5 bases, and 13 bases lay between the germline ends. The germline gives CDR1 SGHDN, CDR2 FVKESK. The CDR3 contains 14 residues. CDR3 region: CASSHLLESETQYF. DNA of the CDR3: TGTGCCAGCAGCCACCTACTCGAGTCGGAGACCCAGTACTTC.

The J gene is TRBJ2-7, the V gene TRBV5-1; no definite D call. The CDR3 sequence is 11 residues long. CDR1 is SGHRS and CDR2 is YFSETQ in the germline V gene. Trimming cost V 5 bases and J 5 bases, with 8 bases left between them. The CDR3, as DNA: TGCGCCAGCAGGGGCCCTAACGAGCAGTACTTC. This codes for CASRGPNEQYF.

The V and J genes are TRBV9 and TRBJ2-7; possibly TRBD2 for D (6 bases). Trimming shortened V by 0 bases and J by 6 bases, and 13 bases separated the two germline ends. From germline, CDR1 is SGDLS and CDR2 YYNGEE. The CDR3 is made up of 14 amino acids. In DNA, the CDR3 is TGTGCCAGCAGCGTAGTTATCTCCGGGGGCGAGCAGTACTTC. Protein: CASSVVISGGEQYF.

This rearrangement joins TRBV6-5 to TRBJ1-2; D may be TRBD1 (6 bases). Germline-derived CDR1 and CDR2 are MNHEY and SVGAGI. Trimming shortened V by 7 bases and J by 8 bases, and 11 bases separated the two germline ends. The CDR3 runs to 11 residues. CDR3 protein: CASTQGKGYTF. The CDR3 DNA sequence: TGTGCCAGCACGCAGGGGAAGGGCTACACCTTC.

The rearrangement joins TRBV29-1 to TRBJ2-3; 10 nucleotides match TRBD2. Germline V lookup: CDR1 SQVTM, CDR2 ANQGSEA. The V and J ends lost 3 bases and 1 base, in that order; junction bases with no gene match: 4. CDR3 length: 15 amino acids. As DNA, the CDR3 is TGCAGCGTTGATTGGGGGACTAGCGGCACAGATACGCAGTATTTT. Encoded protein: CSVDWGTSGTDTQYF.